The rows below give T cell receptor beta chains drawn from one sample of a study of T cells after yellow fever vaccination. TCRdb reprocessed the 5' RACE reads via MiXCR and lists one record per CDR3 protein. Altogether some 340,000 distinct CDR3 sequences are present, 9.5% to 12% being singletons, with the ten largest covering 3.3%. The source material was CD4+ T cells sorted from PBMCs, sampled 45 days after the yellow fever booster vaccination. These TCRs come from a man aged 18 to 35 who received the YFV17D yellow fever vaccine. The CDR3 runs from the conserved cysteine through the conserved F or W. The D gene is left open where the match is weak. The listing skips clone size in some rows; elsewhere it reads once, few, many or a size class.

D gene: .; J gene: TRBJ2-5; V gene: TRBV4-1; clone size: few; CDR3 DNA: TGCGCCAGCAGCCAAGATCCCTCGAGCGAGAGGGAGTACTTC; CDR3 protein: CASSQDPSSEREYF
D gene: .; J gene: TRBJ1-5; V gene: TRBV19; clone size: few; CDR3 DNA: TGTGCCAGTACCCAAGGCGGGGGTTATCAGCCCCAGCATTTT; CDR3 protein: CASTQGGGYQPQHF
D gene: TRBD1; J gene: TRBJ1-2; V gene: TRBV6-5; clone size: .; CDR3 DNA: TGTGCCAGCAGTCGCGGCAGGGGGCGGAACTATGGCTACACCTTC; CDR3 protein: CASSRGRGRNYGYTF
D gene: TRBD2; J gene: TRBJ2-1; V gene: TRBV7-9; clone size: few; CDR3 DNA: TGTGCCAGCAGCTTAGAACTAGCGTACTACAATGAGCAGTTCTTC; CDR3 protein: CASSLELAYYNEQFF
D gene: .; J gene: TRBJ1-5; V gene: TRBV6-1; clone size: .; CDR3 DNA: TGTGCCAGCAGTGAATCAGGGGCCGGGGGGGGCAATCAGCCCCAGCATTTT; CDR3 protein: CASSESGAGGGNQPQHF
D gene: .; J gene: TRBJ1-6; V gene: TRBV6-5; clone size: .; CDR3 DNA: TGTGCCAGCAGACACCGGTGGGACGGCGACACCTATAATTCACCCCTCCACTTT; CDR3 protein: CASRHRWDGDTYNSPLHF
D gene: TRBD1; J gene: TRBJ2-5; V gene: TRBV7-7; clone size: many; CDR3 DNA: TGTGCTAGCAGTTCCCTCCAAACAGGGGGATCCGAGACCCAGTACTTC; CDR3 protein: CASSSLQTGGSETQYF
D gene: .; J gene: TRBJ2-7; V gene: TRBV20-1; clone size: few; CDR3 DNA: TGCAGTGCTAGAACATCGACTCCCGAGCAGTACTTC; CDR3 protein: CSARTSTPEQYF
D gene: TRBD2; J gene: TRBJ2-4; V gene: TRBV7-2; clone size: many; CDR3 DNA: TGTGCCAGCCGAGGCGGGGGTGGTAACATTCAGTACTTC; CDR3 protein: CASRGGGGNIQYF
D gene: TRBD1; J gene: TRBJ1-2; V gene: TRBV5-1; clone size: .; CDR3 DNA: TGCGCCAGCAGCTCGACACCTACAGGGGGCTATGGCTACACCTTC; CDR3 protein: CASSSTPTGGYGYTF
D gene: TRBD1; J gene: TRBJ1-6; V gene: TRBV7-2; clone size: few; CDR3 DNA: TGTGCCAGCAGCTCGCCTCGACAGGGGGAGTTGTTCTATAATTCACCCCTCCACTTT; CDR3 protein: CASSSPRQGELFYNSPLHF
D gene: .; J gene: TRBJ2-7; V gene: TRBV10-1; clone size: few; CDR3 DNA: TGCGCCAGCAGTGGATTCGTCGGTGGTAAATACGAGCAGTACTTC; CDR3 protein: CASSGFVGGKYEQYF
D gene: TRBD2; J gene: TRBJ2-1; V gene: TRBV12-3/TRBV12-4; clone size: many; CDR3 DNA: TGTGCCAGCAGGGCGGGACTAGTGAATGAGCAGTTCTTC; CDR3 protein: CASRAGLVNEQFF
D gene: .; J gene: TRBJ2-3; V gene: TRBV19; clone size: few; CDR3 DNA: TGTGCCAGTAGTATCTCTGGGGCAGGAACTAGCACAGATACGCAGTATTTT; CDR3 protein: CASSISGAGTSTDTQYF
D gene: .; J gene: TRBJ2-3; V gene: TRBV4-3; clone size: many; CDR3 DNA: TGCGCCAGCAGCCAAACAGGAGGGACAGGCACAGATACGCAGTATTTT; CDR3 protein: CASSQTGGTGTDTQYF
D gene: .; J gene: TRBJ2-3; V gene: TRBV29-1; clone size: few; CDR3 DNA: TGCAGCGTGGGCCTCTCCCGAGATACGCAGTATTTT; CDR3 protein: CSVGLSRDTQYF
D gene: .; J gene: TRBJ2-1; V gene: TRBV7-8; clone size: many; CDR3 DNA: TGTGCCAGCAGCCCAGTGGGTGAGCGGGATGAGCAGTTCTTC; CDR3 protein: CASSPVGERDEQFF
D gene: TRBD1; J gene: TRBJ2-3; V gene: TRBV24-1; clone size: .; CDR3 DNA: TGTGCCACCAGTGATCCCGGGACAGGGGATACGCAGTATTTT; CDR3 protein: CATSDPGTGDTQYF
D gene: TRBD1; J gene: TRBJ1-4; V gene: TRBV28; clone size: few; CDR3 DNA: TGTGCCAGCCTCCCATCTAAGGGGGCTGGGGAAAAACTGTTTTTT; CDR3 protein: CASLPSKGAGEKLFF
D gene: .; J gene: TRBJ2-1; V gene: TRBV7-2; clone size: .; CDR3 DNA: TGTGCCAGCAGTTCCGGGACTGCCCGTTACAATGAGCAGTTCTTC; CDR3 protein: CASSSGTARYNEQFF
D gene: .; J gene: TRBJ1-5; V gene: TRBV6-1; clone size: .; CDR3 DNA: TGTGCCAGCACGCAGGGGTTAGAACAGCCCCAGCATTTT; CDR3 protein: CASTQGLEQPQHF
D gene: TRBD1; J gene: TRBJ1-2; V gene: TRBV29-1; clone size: .; CDR3 DNA: TGCAGCGTTGACGGGACAGGGGATGGCTACACCTTC; CDR3 protein: CSVDGTGDGYTF
D gene: TRBD1; J gene: TRBJ1-1; V gene: TRBV5-1; clone size: few; CDR3 DNA: TGCGCCAGCAGCTACAAACAGGGGGCTGAAGCTTTCTTT; CDR3 protein: CASSYKQGAEAFF
D gene: .; J gene: TRBJ1-1; V gene: TRBV19; clone size: .; CDR3 DNA: TGTGCCAGTAGTATCTCGGCCGCGAACACTGAAGCTTTCTTT; CDR3 protein: CASSISAANTEAFF
D gene: .; J gene: TRBJ2-2; V gene: TRBV9; clone size: .; CDR3 DNA: TGTGCCAGCAGCGTAATGCTTCTCGAAGGTCCATCCGGGGAGCTGTTTTTT; CDR3 protein: CASSVMLLEGPSGELFF
D gene: .; J gene: TRBJ2-3; V gene: TRBV3-1; clone size: many; CDR3 DNA: TGTGCCAGCAGCCAACAGGGTGGGGATACGCAGTATTTT; CDR3 protein: CASSQQGGDTQYF
D gene: .; J gene: TRBJ2-5; V gene: TRBV12-3/TRBV12-4; clone size: few; CDR3 DNA: TGTGCCAGCAGTCCCCAGGGAAGTGAGGAGACCCAGTACTTC; CDR3 protein: CASSPQGSEETQYF
D gene: .; J gene: TRBJ1-6; V gene: TRBV6-6; clone size: many; CDR3 DNA: TGTGCCAGCAGTTACGATGATCCGTCCCTCCACTTT; CDR3 protein: CASSYDDPSLHF
D gene: TRBD2; J gene: TRBJ2-7; V gene: TRBV6-5; clone size: .; CDR3 DNA: TGTGCCAGCAGCTATAGCGGGAATCCCTACGAGCAGTACTTC; CDR3 protein: CASSYSGNPYEQYF
D gene: .; J gene: TRBJ1-5; V gene: TRBV12-3/TRBV12-4; clone size: few; CDR3 DNA: TGTGCCAGCAGTTTCGAGAGAGGGCAGCCCCAGCATTTT; CDR3 protein: CASSFERGQPQHF
D gene: .; J gene: TRBJ1-5; V gene: TRBV4-2; clone size: few; CDR3 DNA: TGTGCCAGCAGCCAAGAGGGTCGGCAGGGGCTCAATCAGCCCCAGCATTTT; CDR3 protein: CASSQEGRQGLNQPQHF
D gene: TRBD1; J gene: TRBJ2-7; V gene: TRBV7-7; clone size: few; CDR3 DNA: TGTGCCAGCAGCTTAGGCCGGGACAGGGAAGGTCCCTACGAGCAGTACTTC; CDR3 protein: CASSLGRDREGPYEQYF
D gene: .; J gene: TRBJ1-2; V gene: TRBV4-3; clone size: many; CDR3 DNA: TGCGCCAGCAGCCAAGATAGGCAGAACTATGGCTACACCTTC; CDR3 protein: CASSQDRQNYGYTF
D gene: .; J gene: TRBJ2-4; V gene: TRBV2; clone size: .; CDR3 DNA: TGTGCCACCCGGCCGGCTAATAACATTCAGTACTTC; CDR3 protein: CATRPANNIQYF
D gene: .; J gene: TRBJ1-2; V gene: TRBV7-8; clone size: .; CDR3 DNA: TGTGCCAGCAGCGCCCGGGACCGCTTCTATGGCTACACCTTC; CDR3 protein: CASSARDRFYGYTF
D gene: .; J gene: TRBJ2-4; V gene: TRBV7-8; clone size: few; CDR3 DNA: TGTGCCAGCAGCTCCGGTAGAACAGAACTAGCCAAAAACATTCAGTACTTC; CDR3 protein: CASSSGRTELAKNIQYF
D gene: TRBD2; J gene: TRBJ2-3; V gene: TRBV2; clone size: .; CDR3 DNA: TGTGCCAGCAGTGTAAGCGGGGTCACAGATACGCAGTATTTT; CDR3 protein: CASSVSGVTDTQYF
D gene: .; J gene: TRBJ2-1; V gene: TRBV6-2/TRBV6-3; clone size: few; CDR3 DNA: TGTGCCAGCCGAGCGGACCCGACCTACAATGAGCAGTTCTTC; CDR3 protein: CASRADPTYNEQFF
D gene: .; J gene: TRBJ1-5; V gene: TRBV5-1; clone size: .; CDR3 DNA: TGCGCCAGCAGCCCCCATCCTCTGGTCCGAGGGCTTCAGCCCCAGCATTTT; CDR3 protein: CASSPHPLVRGLQPQHF
D gene: TRBD2; J gene: TRBJ2-1; V gene: TRBV28; clone size: many; CDR3 DNA: TGTGCCAGTTCTAGCGGGGCCTACAATGAGCAGTTCTTC; CDR3 protein: CASSSGAYNEQFF
D gene: TRBD1; J gene: TRBJ1-3; V gene: TRBV6-6; clone size: few; CDR3 DNA: TGTGCCAGCAGACAACGACAGGGTCAGAACCCGACCGGAAACACCATATATTTT; CDR3 protein: CASRQRQGQNPTGNTIYF
D gene: .; J gene: TRBJ2-5; V gene: TRBV29-1; clone size: many; CDR3 DNA: TGCAGCGTCGACCCTTACAAGGGACTCAAGGGTGAGACCCAGTACTTC; CDR3 protein: CSVDPYKGLKGETQYF
D gene: .; J gene: TRBJ1-1; V gene: TRBV6-2/TRBV6-3; clone size: .; CDR3 DNA: TGTGCCAGCAGTTATAGGAACACTGAAGCTTTCTTT; CDR3 protein: CASSYRNTEAFF
D gene: .; J gene: TRBJ1-1; V gene: TRBV19; clone size: .; CDR3 DNA: TGTGCCAGTGGGAACAGGAACACTGAAGCTTTCTTT; CDR3 protein: CASGNRNTEAFF
D gene: .; J gene: TRBJ1-2; V gene: TRBV2; clone size: .; CDR3 DNA: TGTGCCAGCAGTGAACCGGTCCGCGTCTATGGCTACACCTTC; CDR3 protein: CASSEPVRVYGYTF
D gene: .; J gene: TRBJ2-5; V gene: TRBV27; clone size: .; CDR3 DNA: TGTGCCAGCAGCCCCCGCAGGGCGGGAGAGACCCAGTACTTC; CDR3 protein: CASSPRRAGETQYF
D gene: .; J gene: TRBJ2-3; V gene: TRBV5-1; clone size: .; CDR3 DNA: TGCGCCAGCAGCTTGGCCTTGGTCACAGATACGCAGTATTTT; CDR3 protein: CASSLALVTDTQYF
D gene: .; J gene: TRBJ2-3; V gene: TRBV29-1; clone size: few; CDR3 DNA: TGCAGCGTTGAAGTAATCCTGGCGACAGATACGCAGTATTTT; CDR3 protein: CSVEVILATDTQYF
D gene: .; J gene: TRBJ1-5; V gene: TRBV7-9; clone size: few; CDR3 DNA: TGTGCCAGCAGCTTGGAAAGGGGCCTCGGGCCCCAGCATTTT; CDR3 protein: CASSLERGLGPQHF
D gene: TRBD1; J gene: TRBJ1-1; V gene: TRBV19; clone size: .; CDR3 DNA: TGTGCCAGTAGTCCTCCCGGGACAGGGGGAAGAAGGTGGGCTTTCTTT; CDR3 protein: CASSPPGTGGRRWAFF
D gene: .; J gene: TRBJ2-1; V gene: TRBV6-5; clone size: .; CDR3 DNA: TGTGCCAGCAGTGGCGGGATTGAGCAGTTCTTC; CDR3 protein: CASSGGIEQFF
D gene: TRBD1; J gene: TRBJ1-1; V gene: TRBV19; clone size: few; CDR3 DNA: TGTGCCAGTAATGACAGGGGATTTGGCGACACTGAAGCTTTCTTT; CDR3 protein: CASNDRGFGDTEAFF
D gene: TRBD2; J gene: TRBJ2-1; V gene: TRBV11-2; clone size: .; CDR3 DNA: TGTGCCAGCAGCTCTTCCGGGGGGATCGGTGAGCAGTTCTTC; CDR3 protein: CASSSSGGIGEQFF
D gene: .; J gene: TRBJ1-2; V gene: TRBV19; clone size: many; CDR3 DNA: TGTGCCAGTAGTACAAGGACAGAGAGGAGCTATGGCTACACCTTC; CDR3 protein: CASSTRTERSYGYTF
D gene: .; J gene: TRBJ2-5; V gene: TRBV29-1; clone size: few; CDR3 DNA: TGCAGCGCCGTGGGGGCAGGGGAGACCCAGTACTTC; CDR3 protein: CSAVGAGETQYF
D gene: .; J gene: TRBJ1-1; V gene: TRBV24-1; clone size: .; CDR3 DNA: TGTGCCACCAGTGACCCTTCCACGTCTGAAGCTTTCTTT; CDR3 protein: CATSDPSTSEAFF
D gene: TRBD2; J gene: TRBJ2-5; V gene: TRBV7-9; clone size: many; CDR3 DNA: TGTGCCAGCAGCAAACCGGGAGGAGAGACCCAGTACTTC; CDR3 protein: CASSKPGGETQYF
D gene: .; J gene: TRBJ2-1; V gene: TRBV3-1; clone size: .; CDR3 DNA: TGTGCCAGCAGCCGTCCCGGGACGGGAACGAATGAGCAGTTCTTC; CDR3 protein: CASSRPGTGTNEQFF